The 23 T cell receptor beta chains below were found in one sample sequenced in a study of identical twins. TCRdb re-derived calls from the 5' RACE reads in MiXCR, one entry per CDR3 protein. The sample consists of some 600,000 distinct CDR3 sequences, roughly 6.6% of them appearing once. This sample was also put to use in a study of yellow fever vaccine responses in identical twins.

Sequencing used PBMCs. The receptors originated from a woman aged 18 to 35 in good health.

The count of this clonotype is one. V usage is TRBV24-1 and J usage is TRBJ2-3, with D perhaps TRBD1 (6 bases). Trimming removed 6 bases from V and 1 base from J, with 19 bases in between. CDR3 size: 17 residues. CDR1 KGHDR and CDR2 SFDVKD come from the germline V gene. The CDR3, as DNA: TGTGCCACCAGTCCCTCTTTTCAGGGGCCCCGCACAGATACGCAGTATTTT. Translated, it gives CATSPSFQGPRTDTQYF.

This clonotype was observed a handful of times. The CDR3 coding sequence is TGTGCCACCGCCGGGACAGCTACTAGCACAGATACGCAGTATTTT. This gives the protein CATAGTATSTDTQYF. The V and J genes are TRBV24-1 and TRBJ2-3; 7 nucleotides agree with TRBD1. The CDR3 has 15 residues. V shed 9 bases, J shed 0 bases, and the junction held 8 bases outside the gene matches. CDR1 KGHDR and CDR2 SFDVKD come from the germline V gene.

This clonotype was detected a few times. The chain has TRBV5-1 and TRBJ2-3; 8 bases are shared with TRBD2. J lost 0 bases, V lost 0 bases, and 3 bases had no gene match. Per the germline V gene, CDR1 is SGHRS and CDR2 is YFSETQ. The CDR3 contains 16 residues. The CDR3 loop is CASSLGSSGSTDTQYF. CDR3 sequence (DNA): TGCGCCAGCAGCTTGGGGTCTAGCGGGAGCACAGATACGCAGTATTTT.

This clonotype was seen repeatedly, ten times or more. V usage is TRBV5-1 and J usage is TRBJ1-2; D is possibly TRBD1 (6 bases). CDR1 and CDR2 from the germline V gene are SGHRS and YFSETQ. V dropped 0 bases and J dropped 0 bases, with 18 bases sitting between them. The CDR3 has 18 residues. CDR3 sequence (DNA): TGCGCCAGCAGCTTGGCCTGGGACATGGCAGATTCTAACTATGGCTACACCTTC. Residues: CASSLAWDMADSNYGYTF.

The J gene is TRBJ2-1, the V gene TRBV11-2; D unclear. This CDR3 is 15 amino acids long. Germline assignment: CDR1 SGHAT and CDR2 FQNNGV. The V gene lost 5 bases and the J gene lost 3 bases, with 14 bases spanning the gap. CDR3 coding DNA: TGTGCCAGCAGCCCCGCCGTGGGTCTCTACAATGAGCAGTTCTTC. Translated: CASSPAVGLYNEQFF.

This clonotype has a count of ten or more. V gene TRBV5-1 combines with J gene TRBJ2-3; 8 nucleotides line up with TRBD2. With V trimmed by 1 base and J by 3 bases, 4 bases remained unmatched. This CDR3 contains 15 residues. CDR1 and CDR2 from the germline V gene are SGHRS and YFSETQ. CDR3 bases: TGCGCCAGCAGCTTGCAGCGGGGGAGAACAGATACGCAGTATTTT. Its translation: CASSLQRGRTDTQYF.

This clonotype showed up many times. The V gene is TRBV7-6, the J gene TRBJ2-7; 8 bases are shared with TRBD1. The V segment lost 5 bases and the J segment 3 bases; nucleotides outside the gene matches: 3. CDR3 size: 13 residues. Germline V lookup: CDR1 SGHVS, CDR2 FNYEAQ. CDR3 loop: CASSPGTGYEQYF. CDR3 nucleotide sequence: TGTGCCAGCAGCCCCGGGACAGGCTACGAGCAGTACTTC.

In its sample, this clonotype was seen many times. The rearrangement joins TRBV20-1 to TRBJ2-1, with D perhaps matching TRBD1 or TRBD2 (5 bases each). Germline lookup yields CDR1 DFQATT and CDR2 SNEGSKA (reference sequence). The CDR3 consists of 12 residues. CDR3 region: CGIGTPLNEQFF. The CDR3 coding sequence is TGCGGAATCGGGACGCCCCTCAATGAGCAGTTCTTC.

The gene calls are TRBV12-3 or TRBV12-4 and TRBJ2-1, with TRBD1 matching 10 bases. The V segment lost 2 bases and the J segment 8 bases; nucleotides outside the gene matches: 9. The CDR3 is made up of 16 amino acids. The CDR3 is CASSLPGTGVGDEQFF. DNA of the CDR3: TGTGCCAGCAGTTTACCGGGGACAGGGGTTGGGGATGAGCAGTTCTTC.

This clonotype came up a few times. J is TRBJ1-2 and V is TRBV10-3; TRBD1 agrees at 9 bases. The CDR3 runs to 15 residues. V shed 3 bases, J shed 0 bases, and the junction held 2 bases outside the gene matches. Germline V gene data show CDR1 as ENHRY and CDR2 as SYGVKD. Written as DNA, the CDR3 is TGTGCCATCAGTGAAAGGACAGGGGCTAACTATGGCTACACCTTC. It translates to CAISERTGANYGYTF.

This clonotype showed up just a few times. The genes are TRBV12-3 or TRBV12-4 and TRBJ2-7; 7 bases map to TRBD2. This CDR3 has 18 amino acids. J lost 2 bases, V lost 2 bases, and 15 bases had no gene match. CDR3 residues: CASSLSRAAGAWTYEQYF. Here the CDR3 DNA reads TGTGCCAGCAGTTTAAGTCGGGCGGCGGGAGCGTGGACCTACGAGCAGTACTTC.

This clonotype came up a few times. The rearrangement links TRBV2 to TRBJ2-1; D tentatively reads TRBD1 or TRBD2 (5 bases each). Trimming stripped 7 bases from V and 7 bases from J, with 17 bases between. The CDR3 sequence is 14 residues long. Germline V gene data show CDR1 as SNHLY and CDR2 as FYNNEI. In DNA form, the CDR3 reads TGTGCCAGCACTAGGACTGGGGCTGGGAATGAGCAGTTCTTC. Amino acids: CASTRTGAGNEQFF.

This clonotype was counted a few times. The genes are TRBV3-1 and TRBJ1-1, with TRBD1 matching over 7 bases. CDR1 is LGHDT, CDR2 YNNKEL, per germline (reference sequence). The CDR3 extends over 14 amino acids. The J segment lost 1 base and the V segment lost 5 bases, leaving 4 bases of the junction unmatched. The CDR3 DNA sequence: TGTGCCAGCAGCGAACAGGGGCGGAACACTGAAGCTTTCTTT. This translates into CASSEQGRNTEAFF.

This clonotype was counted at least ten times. The CDR3 reads CASSQDRPAQETQYF. The CDR3 DNA follows: TGCGCCAGCAGCCAAGATAGGCCGGCGCAAGAGACCCAGTACTTC. The chain recombines TRBV4-1 with TRBJ2-5, with no clear D. This CDR3 has 15 amino acids. The germline V and J ends were trimmed by 0 bases and 2 bases, with 10 bases remaining between them. CDR1 is MGHRA, CDR2 YSYEKL, per germline.

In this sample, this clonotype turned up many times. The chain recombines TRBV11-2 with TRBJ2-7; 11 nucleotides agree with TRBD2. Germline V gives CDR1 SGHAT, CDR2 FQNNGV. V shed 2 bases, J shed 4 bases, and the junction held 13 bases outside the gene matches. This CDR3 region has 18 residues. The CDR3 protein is CASSLMGVVSGRAYEQYF. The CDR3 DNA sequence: TGTGCCAGCAGCTTAATGGGGGTCGTTAGCGGGAGGGCGTACGAGCAGTACTTC.

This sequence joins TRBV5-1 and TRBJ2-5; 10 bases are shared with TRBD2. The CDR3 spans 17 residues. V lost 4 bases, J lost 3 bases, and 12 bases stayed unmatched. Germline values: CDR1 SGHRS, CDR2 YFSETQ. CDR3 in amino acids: CASSLWVSGGTEETQYF. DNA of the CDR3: TGCGCCAGCAGCCTGTGGGTTAGCGGGGGGACTGAAGAGACCCAGTACTTC. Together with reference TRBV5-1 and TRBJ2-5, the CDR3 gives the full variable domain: KAGVTQTPRYLIKTRGQQVTLSCSPISGHRSVSWYQQTPGQGLQFLFEYFSETQRNKGNFPGRFSGRQFSNSRSEMNVSTLELGDSALYLCASSLWVSGGTEETQYFGPGTRLLVL.

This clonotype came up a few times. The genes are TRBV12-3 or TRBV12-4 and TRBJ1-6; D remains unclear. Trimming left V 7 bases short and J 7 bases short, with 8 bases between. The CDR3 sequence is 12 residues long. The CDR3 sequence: CASTTRNSPLHF. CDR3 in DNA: TGTGCCAGCACCACCCGGAATTCACCCCTCCACTTT.

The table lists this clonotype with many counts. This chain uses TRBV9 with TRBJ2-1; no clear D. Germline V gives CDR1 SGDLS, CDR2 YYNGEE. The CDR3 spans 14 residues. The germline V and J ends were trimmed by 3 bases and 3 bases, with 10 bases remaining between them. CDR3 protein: CASSALWNYNEQFF. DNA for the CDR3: TGTGCCAGCAGCGCCCTATGGAACTACAATGAGCAGTTCTTC.

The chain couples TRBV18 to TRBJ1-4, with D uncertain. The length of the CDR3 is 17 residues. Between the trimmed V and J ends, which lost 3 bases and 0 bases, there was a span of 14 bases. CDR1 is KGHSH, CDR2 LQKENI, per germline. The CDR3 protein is CASSPNQVGATNEKLFF. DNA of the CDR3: TGTGCCAGCTCACCCAATCAGGTGGGAGCAACTAATGAAAAACTGTTTTTT.

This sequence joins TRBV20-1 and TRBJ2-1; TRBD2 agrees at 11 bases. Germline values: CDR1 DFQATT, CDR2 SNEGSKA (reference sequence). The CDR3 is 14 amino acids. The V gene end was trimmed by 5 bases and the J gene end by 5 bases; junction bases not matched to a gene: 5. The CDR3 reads CSAVAGGANNEQFF. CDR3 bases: TGCAGTGCTGTAGCGGGAGGGGCTAACAATGAGCAGTTCTTC.

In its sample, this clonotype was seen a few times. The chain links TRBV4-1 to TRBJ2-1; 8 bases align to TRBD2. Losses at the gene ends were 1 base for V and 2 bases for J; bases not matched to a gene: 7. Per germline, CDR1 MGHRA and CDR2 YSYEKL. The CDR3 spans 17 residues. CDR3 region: CASSQALGGAAYNEQFF. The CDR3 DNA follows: TGCGCCAGCAGCCAAGCCCTCGGGGGGGCCGCCTACAATGAGCAGTTCTTC.

Written as DNA, the CDR3 is TGTGCCAGCAGCCCCGGGACAGGGATTCAGCCCCAGCATTTT. It codes for CASSPGTGIQPQHF. This chain connects TRBV3-1 to TRBJ1-5, with 9 bases matching TRBD1. The CDR3 is 14 residues long. Germline V lookup: CDR1 LGHDT, CDR2 YNNKEL (reference sequence). Losses at the gene ends were 4 bases for V and 6 bases for J; bases not matched to a gene: 4.

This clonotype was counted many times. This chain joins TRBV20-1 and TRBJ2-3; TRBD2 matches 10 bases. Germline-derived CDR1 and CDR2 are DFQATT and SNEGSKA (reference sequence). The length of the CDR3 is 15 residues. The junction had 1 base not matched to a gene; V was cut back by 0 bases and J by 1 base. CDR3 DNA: TGCAGTGCTAGAGATGGGACTAGCGGCACAGATACGCAGTATTTT. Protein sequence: CSARDGTSGTDTQYF.